This is a list of T cell receptor beta chains from one sample in a study of human T cells and chemical hapten exposure. MiXCR, applied by TCRdb to the RACE reads, yields one record per CDR3 protein. Here the sample spans fewer than 100,000 distinct CDR3 sequences, 9.5% to 15% being singletons. This sample comprised whole blood, obtained in connection with sensitization to the hapten diphenylcyclopropenone (DPC). The receptors come from a middle-aged woman with alopecia areata. Some clones in this sample may be carry-over from other donors' samples. Each CDR3 is given without its conserved first and last residue. The D gene is left open where the match is weak.

d_gene: NA; j_gene: TRBJ2-2; v_gene: TRBV7-2; len: 12; CDR3aa: ASSPSVNTGELF
d_gene: NA; j_gene: TRBJ2-7; v_gene: TRBV10-3; len: 11; CDR3aa: AISESSSYEQY
d_gene: TRBD2; j_gene: TRBJ2-4; v_gene: TRBV4-1; len: 14; CDR3aa: ASSQDGLGSWDIQY
d_gene: TRBD1; j_gene: TRBJ2-1; v_gene: TRBV11-3; len: 13; CDR3aa: ASSLRDSAVNEQF
d_gene: NA; j_gene: TRBJ1-1; v_gene: TRBV7-2; len: 11; CDR3aa: ASSSGRGTEAF
d_gene: NA; j_gene: TRBJ2-2; v_gene: TRBV7-3; len: 11; CDR3aa: ASSLNVREELF
d_gene: TRBD1; j_gene: TRBJ2-3; v_gene: TRBV5-4; len: 13; CDR3aa: ASSLETGATDTQY
d_gene: TRBD1; j_gene: TRBJ1-2; v_gene: TRBV7-9; len: 11; CDR3aa: ASSPGQGVSYT
d_gene: NA; j_gene: TRBJ2-1; v_gene: TRBV29-1; len: 10; CDR3aa: SVEFSLNEQF
d_gene: NA; j_gene: TRBJ2-6; v_gene: TRBV10-3; len: 13; CDR3aa: AISESNSGANVLT
d_gene: NA; j_gene: TRBJ2-1; v_gene: TRBV4-3; len: 15; CDR3aa: ASSQDFTGVSYNEQF
d_gene: TRBD2; j_gene: TRBJ2-1; v_gene: TRBV7-2; len: 13; CDR3aa: ASSLVAGTYNEQF
d_gene: NA; j_gene: TRBJ1-4; v_gene: TRBV29-1; len: 9; CDR3aa: SVWLGEKLF
d_gene: NA; j_gene: TRBJ2-5; v_gene: TRBV7-3; len: 11; CDR3aa: ASSLASFETQY
d_gene: TRBD1; j_gene: TRBJ2-1; v_gene: TRBV12-3/TRBV12-4; len: 13; CDR3aa: ASSFLGGTYNEQF
d_gene: TRBD1; j_gene: TRBJ1-2; v_gene: TRBV29-1; len: 11; CDR3aa: SAMTGTNYGYT
d_gene: NA; j_gene: TRBJ1-6; v_gene: TRBV7-9; len: 10; CDR3aa: ASSSYNSPLH
d_gene: TRBD1; j_gene: TRBJ2-1; v_gene: TRBV4-2; len: 14; CDR3aa: ASSQPGQGPYNEQF
d_gene: NA; j_gene: TRBJ2-1; v_gene: TRBV7-2; len: 11; CDR3aa: ASSLVGTGEQF
d_gene: NA; j_gene: TRBJ2-7; v_gene: TRBV7-9; len: 11; CDR3aa: ASSKTANYEQY
d_gene: TRBD1; j_gene: TRBJ2-3; v_gene: TRBV4-3; len: 13; CDR3aa: ASSRTTGAADTQY
d_gene: NA; j_gene: TRBJ2-5; v_gene: TRBV6-5; len: 12; CDR3aa: ASSYSGLAETQY
d_gene: NA; j_gene: TRBJ2-1; v_gene: TRBV29-1; len: 10; CDR3aa: SVDDTYNEQF
d_gene: NA; j_gene: TRBJ2-7; v_gene: TRBV6-5; len: 12; CDR3aa: ASSYTSGDYEQY
d_gene: NA; j_gene: TRBJ1-2; v_gene: TRBV6-2/TRBV6-3; len: 13; CDR3aa: ASSFSVGAGYGYT
d_gene: NA; j_gene: TRBJ2-1; v_gene: TRBV28; len: 7; CDR3aa: ASSPPQF
d_gene: TRBD1; j_gene: TRBJ2-1; v_gene: TRBV5-4; len: 14; CDR3aa: ASSERQGGSYNEQF
d_gene: NA; j_gene: TRBJ2-7; v_gene: TRBV18; len: 12; CDR3aa: ASSQSSVMYEQY
d_gene: NA; j_gene: TRBJ2-3; v_gene: TRBV4-2; len: 12; CDR3aa: ASSQEVGTDTQY
d_gene: NA; j_gene: TRBJ2-4; v_gene: TRBV21-1; len: 11; CDR3aa: ASSRRAKNIQY
d_gene: TRBD1; j_gene: TRBJ1-5; v_gene: TRBV6-2/TRBV6-3; len: 14; CDR3aa: ASSPGTGAINQPQH
d_gene: TRBD2; j_gene: TRBJ2-7; v_gene: TRBV9; len: 13; CDR3aa: ASSLTSGSAYEQY
d_gene: NA; j_gene: TRBJ2-4; v_gene: TRBV5-6; len: 13; CDR3aa: ASSSRRPAKNIQY
d_gene: TRBD1; j_gene: TRBJ2-7; v_gene: TRBV2; len: 10; CDR3aa: ASSETGDEQY
d_gene: TRBD1; j_gene: TRBJ2-7; v_gene: TRBV7-2; len: 13; CDR3aa: ASSEGQASSYEQY
d_gene: NA; j_gene: TRBJ2-3; v_gene: TRBV18; len: 9; CDR3aa: ASSPWDTQY
d_gene: TRBD2; j_gene: TRBJ2-3; v_gene: TRBV18; len: 12; CDR3aa: ASSSRTSMDTQY
d_gene: NA; j_gene: TRBJ2-7; v_gene: TRBV29-1; len: 9; CDR3aa: SVAQGYEQY
d_gene: NA; j_gene: TRBJ1-2; v_gene: TRBV18; len: 11; CDR3aa: ASSPEQGNGYT
d_gene: TRBD1; j_gene: TRBJ1-5; v_gene: TRBV28; len: 16; CDR3aa: ASSSGQGDAWSNQPQH
d_gene: NA; j_gene: TRBJ2-1; v_gene: TRBV12-2; len: 12; CDR3aa: ANPGGRFYNEQF
d_gene: TRBD1; j_gene: TRBJ1-2; v_gene: TRBV5-1; len: 12; CDR3aa: ASSSWDRPGGYT
d_gene: TRBD2; j_gene: TRBJ2-2; v_gene: TRBV20-1; len: 14; CDR3aa: SANGLAGGPSGELF
d_gene: TRBD2; j_gene: TRBJ2-5; v_gene: TRBV6-6; len: 12; CDR3aa: ASKNPGLVETQY
d_gene: TRBD2; j_gene: TRBJ2-5; v_gene: TRBV29-1; len: 15; CDR3aa: SVEDQASGRAQETQY
d_gene: NA; j_gene: TRBJ2-1; v_gene: TRBV9; len: 12; CDR3aa: ASSAGPPDYMEF
d_gene: NA; j_gene: TRBJ1-4; v_gene: TRBV2; len: 14; CDR3aa: ASIPQGGLGNEKLF
d_gene: NA; j_gene: TRBJ1-2; v_gene: TRBV27; len: 12; CDR3aa: ASRLDRPPWGYT
d_gene: NA; j_gene: TRBJ2-7; v_gene: TRBV20-1; len: 14; CDR3aa: SARGAGTLISYEQY
d_gene: TRBD2; j_gene: TRBJ2-5; v_gene: TRBV29-1; len: 12; CDR3aa: SVDTLSGGETQY
d_gene: NA; j_gene: TRBJ2-4; v_gene: TRBV3-1; len: 13; CDR3aa: ASSQDRWSKNIQY
d_gene: NA; j_gene: TRBJ2-1; v_gene: TRBV25-1; len: 12; CDR3aa: ASSETGTYNEQF
d_gene: NA; j_gene: TRBJ2-7; v_gene: TRBV10-3; len: 13; CDR3aa: AISEFSGVSGEQY